This T cell receptor (beta chain) was captured in a study of blood T cell repertoires in COVID-19. TCRdb keeps only in-frame clones here, not all; method: immunoSEQ multiplex PCR. The table has roughly 350,000 clones, roughly 90% seen once. Source material: PBMCs or T cells enriched from blood (not recorded which). This receptor was taken from a woman aged 25 to 39 who had recovered from COVID-19.

CDR3 region: CASSTPLQGANTGELFF. The CDR3 DNA sequence: TGTGCCAGCAGCACCCCTTTACAGGGTGCGAACACCGGGGAGCTGTTTTTT. The V and J genes are TRBV9 and TRBJ2-2, with D tentatively TRBD1 (6 bases). V was cut by 4 bases and J by 0 bases, with 16 bases left in between. The CDR3 covers 17 residues. Germline CDR1 is SGDLS and CDR2 is YYNGEE.